The 12 T cell receptor beta chains in this list originate from one sample, sequenced in a study of radiation and T cells in renal cell carcinoma. Clones were sequenced by immunoSEQ multiplex PCR, and TCRdb holds only the in-frame ones, with some missing. The sample has 150,000 to 200,000 clones; 88% are singletons. The time point was: blood 4 weeks post-SBRT, at nephrectomy. Treatment of the sample: 15 Gy SBRT to primary tumor, nephrectomy 4 weeks later. The sequences come from blood, collected from a patient whose treatment included radiotherapy and nephrectomy. Every receptor here comes from a woman aged 45-60 years with renal cell carcinoma.

This chain joins TRBV18 and TRBJ2-7; 8 bases fit TRBD1. Germline lookup yields CDR1 KGHSH and CDR2 LQKENI. There are 14 residues in the CDR3. The V segment lost 2 bases and the J segment 4 bases; nucleotides outside the gene matches: 4. The CDR3 here is CASSPRTGQYEQYF. The DNA of the CDR3 is TGTGCCAGCTCACCAAGGACAGGGCAGTACGAGCAGTACTTC.

This chain uses TRBV29-1 with TRBJ1-5; D uncertain. V was trimmed by 4 bases and J by 3 bases, leaving 7 bases between them. Germline V gene sequence: CDR1 SQVTM, CDR2 ANQGSEA. The length of the CDR3 is 12 residues. CDR3 protein: CSVGHLNQPQHF. The CDR3 DNA is TGCAGCGTTGGACACCTCAATCAGCCCCAGCATTTT.

This chain links TRBV6-1 with TRBJ2-5; D ambiguous. Germline CDR1 reads MNHNS; CDR2 reads SASEGT. V was cut by 1 base and J by 0 bases, with 6 bases left in between. This CDR3 region has 14 residues. The DNA for the CDR3 is TGTGCCAGCAGTGAAGGAGTGTACCAAGAGACCCAGTACTTC. Its protein product is CASSEGVYQETQYF.

The chain carries TRBV7-4 and TRBJ2-3, with TRBD2 matching 11 bases. With V trimmed by 3 bases and J by 0 bases, 5 bases remained unmatched. The length of the CDR3 is 17 residues. The germline gives CDR1 SGHVT, CDR2 SQSDAQ. This CDR3 is CASSFPGLAVSTDTQYF. The CDR3 DNA is TGTGCCAGCAGCTTTCCGGGACTAGCGGTAAGCACAGATACGCAGTATTTT.

The chain joins TRBV5-1 to TRBJ2-7; a weak D match, TRBD1 (6 bases). Germline CDR1 reads SGHRS; CDR2 reads YFSETQ. The CDR3 spans 13 residues. The V end lost 2 bases, the J end lost 7 bases, and 13 bases lay between the germline ends. The CDR3 is CASSFDTGFEQYF. The CDR3 DNA reads TGCGCCAGCAGCTTCGATACAGGGTTTGAGCAGTACTTC. Full variable domain (outside the CDR3, taken from reference TRBV5-1 and TRBJ2-7): KAGVTQTPRYLIKTRGQQVTLSCSPISGHRSVSWYQQTPGQGLQFLFEYFSETQRNKGNFPGRFSGRQFSNSRSEMNVSTLELGDSALYLCASSFDTGFEQYFGPGTRLTVT.

This chain links TRBV5-6 with TRBJ1-2; weak D call: TRBD1 (6 bases). V gave up 2 bases and J gave up 1 base, with 6 bases separating them. CDR1 SGHDT and CDR2 YYEEEE come from the germline V gene. This CDR3 comprises 13 residues. The CDR3 loop reads CASSLQGNYGYTF. For the CDR3, the DNA is TGTGCCAGCAGCTTACAGGGTAACTATGGCTACACCTTC. Full variable domain (missing parts from reference TRBV5-6 and TRBJ1-2): DAGVTQSPTHLIKTRGQQVTLRCSPKSGHDTVSWYQQALGQGPQFIFQYYEEEERQRGNFPDRFSGHQFPNYSSELNVNALLLGDSALYLCASSLQGNYGYTFGSGTRLTVV.

This chain uses TRBV14 with TRBJ2-3; 12 nucleotides line up with TRBD1. The CDR3 extends over 15 amino acids. Germline CDR1 is SGHDN and CDR2 is FVKESK. Trimming at V came to 4 bases and at J to 2 bases, leaving 1 base not matched to a gene. CDR3 bases: TGTGCCAGCAGCCCGGGACAGGGGGCCACAGATACGCAGTATTTT. Protein product: CASSPGQGATDTQYF.

The V gene is TRBV15, the J gene TRBJ1-5; no clear D gene. CDR1 and CDR2 (germline): LNHNV, YYDKDF (reference sequence). Trimming shortened V by 0 bases and J by 6 bases, and 6 bases separated the two germline ends. There are 13 residues in the CDR3. The CDR3 bases are TGTGCCACCAGCAGAGATCTTTCTCAGCCCCAGCATTTT. Residues: CATSRDLSQPQHF.

The rearrangement joins TRBV2 to TRBJ1-1; D is uncertain. This CDR3 contains 11 residues. Germline lookup yields CDR1 SNHLY and CDR2 FYNNEI. The V end was cut by 6 bases, the J end by 5 bases, with 7 bases between. For the CDR3, the DNA is TGTGCCAGCAGCAAGAGGACTGAAGCTTTCTTT. Protein: CASSKRTEAFF. The whole variable domain, filled in from reference TRBV2 and TRBJ1-1, reads EPEVTQTPSHQVTQMGQEVILRCVPISNHLYFYWYRQILGQKVEFLVSFYNNEISEKSEIFDDQFSVERPDGSNFTLKIRSTKLEDSAMYFCASSKRTEAFFGQGTRLTVV.

The chain carries TRBV5-1 and TRBJ2-3; D is unclear. Trimming took off 1 base at V and 6 bases at J, with 9 bases between the two ends. The CDR3 loop spans 13 amino acids. From germline, CDR1 is SGHRS and CDR2 YFSETQ. DNA of the CDR3: TGCGCCAGCAGCTTGCTTGTGGGGGATACGCAGTATTTT. Amino acids: CASSLLVGDTQYF.

The V and J genes are TRBV7-8 and TRBJ1-1; D is possibly TRBD1 (6 bases). Between the trimmed V and J ends, which lost 3 bases and 5 bases, there was a span of 19 bases. The CDR3 totals 16 residues. Germline assignment: CDR1 SGHVS and CDR2 FQNEAQ. Here the CDR3 DNA reads TGTGCCAGCAGCTTGGGGGCTAACGGGGTGGGGACTGAAGCTTTCTTT. Translation gives CASSLGANGVGTEAFF.

The rearrangement uses TRBV6-6 and TRBJ2-3, with TRBD2 matching 8 bases. The CDR3 contains 15 residues. The ends lost 2 bases at V and 5 bases at J; junction bases unmatched: 6. The germline V gene has CDR1 MNHNY and CDR2 SVGAGI (reference sequence). CDR3 DNA sequence: TGTGCCAGCAGTTACGGGGGCGGGGGGAGAGATACGCAGTATTTT. Translated, it gives CASSYGGGGRDTQYF.